This T cell receptor beta chain was recorded in a study of identical twins. The CDR3 has 15 residues. CDR1 DFQATT and CDR2 SNEGSKA come from the germline V gene (reference sequence). With 1 base removed from V and 3 bases from J, the gap between germline ends came to 12 bases. From the 5' RACE reads, TCRdb called clonotypes with MiXCR, one entry per CDR3 protein. The sample contains 500,000 to 650,000 distinct CDR3 sequences, about 7.6% of which appear only once. The data also belong to a second study, concerning yellow fever vaccine responses in identical twins.

The chain recombines TRBV20-1 with TRBJ2-2; no reliable D call. The sample comprised PBMCs. The TCR sequence derives from a woman aged 18-30 years in good health. Here the CDR3 reads CSARGTLDHTGELFF. Here the CDR3 DNA reads TGCAGTGCTAGAGGCACTTTGGATCACACCGGGGAGCTGTTTTTT.